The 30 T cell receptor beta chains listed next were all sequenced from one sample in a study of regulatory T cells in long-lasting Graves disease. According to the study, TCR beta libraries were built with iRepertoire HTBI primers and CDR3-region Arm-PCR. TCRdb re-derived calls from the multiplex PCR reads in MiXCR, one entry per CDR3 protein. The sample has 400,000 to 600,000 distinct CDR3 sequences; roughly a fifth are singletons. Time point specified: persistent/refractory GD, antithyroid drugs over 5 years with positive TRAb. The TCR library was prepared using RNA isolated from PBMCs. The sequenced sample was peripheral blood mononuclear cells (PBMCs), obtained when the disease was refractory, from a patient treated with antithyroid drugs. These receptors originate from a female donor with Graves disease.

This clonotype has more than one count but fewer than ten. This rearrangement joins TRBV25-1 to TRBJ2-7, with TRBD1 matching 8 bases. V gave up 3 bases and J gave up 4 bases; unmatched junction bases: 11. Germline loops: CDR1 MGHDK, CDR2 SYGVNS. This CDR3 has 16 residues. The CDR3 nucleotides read TGTGCCAGCAGTGAGTGGCGGGACAGGTCGGGATACGAGCAGTACTTC. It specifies CASSEWRDRSGYEQYF.

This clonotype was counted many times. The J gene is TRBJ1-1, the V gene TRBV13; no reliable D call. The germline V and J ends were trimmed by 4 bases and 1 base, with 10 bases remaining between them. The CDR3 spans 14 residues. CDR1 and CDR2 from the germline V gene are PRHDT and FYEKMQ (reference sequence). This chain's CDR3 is CASSSTRWNTEAFF. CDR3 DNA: TGTGCCAGCAGCTCGACAAGGTGGAACACTGAAGCTTTCTTT.

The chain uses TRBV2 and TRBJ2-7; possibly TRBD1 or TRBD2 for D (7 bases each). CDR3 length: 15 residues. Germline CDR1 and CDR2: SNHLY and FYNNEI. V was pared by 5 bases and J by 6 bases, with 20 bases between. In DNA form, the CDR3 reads TGTGCCAGCAGTTACTCGGGTGACAGGGAGGGCGAGCAGTACTTC. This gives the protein CASSYSGDREGEQYF.

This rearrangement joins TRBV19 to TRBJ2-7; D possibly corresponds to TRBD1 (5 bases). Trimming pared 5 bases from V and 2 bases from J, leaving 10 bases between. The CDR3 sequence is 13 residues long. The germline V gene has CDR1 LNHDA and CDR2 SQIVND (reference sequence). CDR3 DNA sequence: TGTGCCAGTAGTGTCAGGGAAACCTACGAGCAGTACTTC. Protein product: CASSVRETYEQYF.

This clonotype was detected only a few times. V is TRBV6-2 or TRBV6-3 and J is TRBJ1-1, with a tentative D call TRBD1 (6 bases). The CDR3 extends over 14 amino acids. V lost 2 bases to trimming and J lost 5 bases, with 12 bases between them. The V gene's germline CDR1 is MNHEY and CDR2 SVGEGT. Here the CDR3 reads CASSYAGGGTEAFF. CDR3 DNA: TGTGCCAGCAGTTACGCGGGGGGCGGAACTGAAGCTTTCTTT.

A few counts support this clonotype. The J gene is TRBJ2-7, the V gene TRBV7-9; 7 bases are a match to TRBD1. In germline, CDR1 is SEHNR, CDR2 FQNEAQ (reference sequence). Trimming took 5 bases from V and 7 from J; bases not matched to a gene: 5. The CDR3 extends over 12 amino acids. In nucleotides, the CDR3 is TGTGCCAGCAGCCCCCCAGGGGGAGAGCAGTACTTC. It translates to CASSPPGGEQYF.

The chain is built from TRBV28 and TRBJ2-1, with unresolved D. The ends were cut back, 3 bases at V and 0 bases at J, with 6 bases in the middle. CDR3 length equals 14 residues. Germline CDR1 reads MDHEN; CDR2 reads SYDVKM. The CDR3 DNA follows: TGTGCCAGCAGTTTGGTAAGCTCCTACAATGAGCAGTTCTTC. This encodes CASSLVSSYNEQFF.

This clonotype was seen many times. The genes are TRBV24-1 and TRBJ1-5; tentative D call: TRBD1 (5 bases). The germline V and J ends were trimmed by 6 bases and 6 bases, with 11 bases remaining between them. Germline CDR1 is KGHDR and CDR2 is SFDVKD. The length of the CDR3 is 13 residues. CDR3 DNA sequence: TGTGCCACCAGTCTCCAGGGCGGTCAGCCCCAGCATTTT. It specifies CATSLQGGQPQHF.

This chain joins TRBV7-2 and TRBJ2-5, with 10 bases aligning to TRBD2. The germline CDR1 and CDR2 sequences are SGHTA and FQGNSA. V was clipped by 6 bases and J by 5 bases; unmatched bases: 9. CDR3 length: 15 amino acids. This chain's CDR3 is CASRLLAGSWETQYF. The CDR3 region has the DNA TGTGCCAGCAGACTACTAGCGGGGAGTTGGGAGACCCAGTACTTC.

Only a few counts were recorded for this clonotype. The CDR3: CASSLSRWGTQYF. CDR3 bases: TGTGCCAGCAGTTTATCAAGATGGGGGACCCAGTACTTC. V usage is TRBV27 and J usage is TRBJ2-5; D ambiguous. In germline, CDR1 is MNHEY, CDR2 SMNVEV (reference sequence). V shed 0 bases and J shed 7 bases, with 9 bases lying between them. The CDR3 has 13 amino acids.

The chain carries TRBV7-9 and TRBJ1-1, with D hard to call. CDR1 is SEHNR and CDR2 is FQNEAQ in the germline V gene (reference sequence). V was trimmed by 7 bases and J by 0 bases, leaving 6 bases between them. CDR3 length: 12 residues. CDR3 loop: CASTAMNTEAFF. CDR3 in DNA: TGTGCCAGCACAGCTATGAACACTGAAGCTTTCTTT.

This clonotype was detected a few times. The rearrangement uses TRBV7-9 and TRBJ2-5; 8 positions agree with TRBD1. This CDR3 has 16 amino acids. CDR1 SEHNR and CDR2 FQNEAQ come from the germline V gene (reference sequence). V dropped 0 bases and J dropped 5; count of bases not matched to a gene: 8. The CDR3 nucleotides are TGTGCCAGCAGCTTAGCAAAAACAGGGGGGTCGGAGACCCAGTACTTC. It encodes CASSLAKTGGSETQYF.

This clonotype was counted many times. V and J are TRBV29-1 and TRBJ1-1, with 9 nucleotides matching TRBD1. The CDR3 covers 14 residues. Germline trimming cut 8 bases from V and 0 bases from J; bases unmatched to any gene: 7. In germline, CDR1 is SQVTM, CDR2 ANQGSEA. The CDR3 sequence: CSHRGQGLNTEAFF. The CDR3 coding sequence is TGCAGCCACCGGGGACAGGGCTTGAACACTGAAGCTTTCTTT.

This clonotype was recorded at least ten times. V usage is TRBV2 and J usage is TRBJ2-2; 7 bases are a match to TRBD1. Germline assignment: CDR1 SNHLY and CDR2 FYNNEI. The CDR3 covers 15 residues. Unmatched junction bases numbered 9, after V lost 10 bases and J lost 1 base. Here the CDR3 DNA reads TGTGCCACCGAACGGACAGGCGAGAACACCGGGGAGCTGTTTTTT. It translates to CATERTGENTGELFF.

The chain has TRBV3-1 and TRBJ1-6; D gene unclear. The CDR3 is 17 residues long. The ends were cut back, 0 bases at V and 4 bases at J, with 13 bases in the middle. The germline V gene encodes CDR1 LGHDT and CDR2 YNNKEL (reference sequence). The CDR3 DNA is TGTGCCAGCAGCCAAGATCCAGGCGCGGGTTATAATTCACCCCTCCACTTT. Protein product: CASSQDPGAGYNSPLHF.

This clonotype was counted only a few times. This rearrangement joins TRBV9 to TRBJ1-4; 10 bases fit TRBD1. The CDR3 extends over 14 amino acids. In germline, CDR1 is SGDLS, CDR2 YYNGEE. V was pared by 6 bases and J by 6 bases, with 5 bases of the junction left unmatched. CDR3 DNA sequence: TGTGCCAGCACCACCGGGACAGGGGATGAAAAACTGTTTTTT. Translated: CASTTGTGDEKLFF.

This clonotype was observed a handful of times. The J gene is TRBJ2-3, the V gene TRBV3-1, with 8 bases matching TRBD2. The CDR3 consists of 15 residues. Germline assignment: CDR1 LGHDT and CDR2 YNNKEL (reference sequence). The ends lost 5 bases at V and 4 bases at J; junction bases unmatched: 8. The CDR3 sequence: CASSTPSGGADTQYF. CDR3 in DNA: TGTGCCAGCAGCACCCCGTCGGGGGGGGCAGATACGCAGTATTTT.

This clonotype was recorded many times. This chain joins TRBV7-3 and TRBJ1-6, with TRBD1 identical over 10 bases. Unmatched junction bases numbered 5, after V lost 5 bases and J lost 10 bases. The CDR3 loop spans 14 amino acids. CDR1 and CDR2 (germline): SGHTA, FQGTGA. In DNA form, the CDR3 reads TGTGCCAGCAGCGGGACAGGGGTGTTCTCACCCCTCCACTTT. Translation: CASSGTGVFSPLHF.

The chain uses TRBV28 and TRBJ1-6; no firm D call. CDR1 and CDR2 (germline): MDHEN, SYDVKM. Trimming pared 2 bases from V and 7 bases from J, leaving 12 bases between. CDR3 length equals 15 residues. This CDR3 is CASSLTLVLNSPLHF. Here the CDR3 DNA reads TGTGCCAGCAGTTTAACTCTGGTTTTAAATTCACCCCTCCACTTT. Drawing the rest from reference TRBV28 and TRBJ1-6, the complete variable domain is DVKVTQSSRYLVKRTGEKVFLECVQDMDHENMFWYRQDPGLGLRLIYFSYDVKMKEKGDIPEGYSVSREKKERFSLILESASTNQTSMYLCASSLTLVLNSPLHFGNGTRLTVT.

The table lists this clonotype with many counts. The CDR3 reads CASRVGLNTEAFF. CDR3 nucleotide sequence: TGTGCCAGCAGGGTGGGGCTGAACACTGAAGCTTTCTTT. This chain joins TRBV28 and TRBJ1-1; a weak D match, TRBD1 (5 bases). CDR1 is MDHEN, CDR2 SYDVKM, per germline. V was shortened by 6 bases and J by 0 bases, with 8 bases between the two germline ends. The CDR3 is made up of 13 amino acids.

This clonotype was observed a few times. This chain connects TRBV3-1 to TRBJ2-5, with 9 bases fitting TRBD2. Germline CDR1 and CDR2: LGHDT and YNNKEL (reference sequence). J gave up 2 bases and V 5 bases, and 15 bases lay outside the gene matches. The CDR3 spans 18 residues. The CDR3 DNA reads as TGTGCCAGCAGCACCCGGGACACTAAGCGGGGGGATCAAGAGACCCAGTACTTC. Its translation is CASSTRDTKRGDQETQYF.

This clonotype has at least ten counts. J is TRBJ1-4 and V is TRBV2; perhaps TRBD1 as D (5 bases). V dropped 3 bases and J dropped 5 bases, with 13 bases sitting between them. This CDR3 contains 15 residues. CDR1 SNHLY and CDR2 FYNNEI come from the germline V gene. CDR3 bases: TGTGCCAGCAGTGAGTCTGGGGCGGGGAATGAAAAACTGTTTTTT. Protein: CASSESGAGNEKLFF. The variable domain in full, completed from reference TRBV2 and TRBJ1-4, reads EPEVTQTPSHQVTQMGQEVILRCVPISNHLYFYWYRQILGQKVEFLVSFYNNEISEKSEIFDDQFSVERPDGSNFTLKIRSTKLEDSAMYFCASSESGAGNEKLFFGSGTQLSVL.

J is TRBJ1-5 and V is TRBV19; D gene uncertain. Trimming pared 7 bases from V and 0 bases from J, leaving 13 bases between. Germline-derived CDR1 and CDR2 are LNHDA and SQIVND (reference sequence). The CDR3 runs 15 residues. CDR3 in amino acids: CASKRGIYSNQPQHF. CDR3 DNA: TGTGCCAGTAAAAGAGGAATCTATAGCAATCAGCCCCAGCATTTT.

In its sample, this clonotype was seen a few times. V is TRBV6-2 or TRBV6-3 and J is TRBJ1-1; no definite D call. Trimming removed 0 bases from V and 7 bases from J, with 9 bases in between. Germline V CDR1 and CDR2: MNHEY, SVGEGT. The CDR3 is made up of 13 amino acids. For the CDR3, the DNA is TGTGCCAGCAGTTACTCGGCAGGCGGTGAAGCTTTCTTT. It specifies CASSYSAGGEAFF.

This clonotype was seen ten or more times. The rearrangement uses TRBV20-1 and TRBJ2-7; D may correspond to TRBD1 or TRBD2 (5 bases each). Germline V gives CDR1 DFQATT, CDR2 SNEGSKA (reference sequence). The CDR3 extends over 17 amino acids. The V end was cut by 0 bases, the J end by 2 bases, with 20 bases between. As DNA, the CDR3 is TGCAGTGCTAGAGATAGGGACGGATCCTTACCGACCTACGAGCAGTACTTC. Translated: CSARDRDGSLPTYEQYF.

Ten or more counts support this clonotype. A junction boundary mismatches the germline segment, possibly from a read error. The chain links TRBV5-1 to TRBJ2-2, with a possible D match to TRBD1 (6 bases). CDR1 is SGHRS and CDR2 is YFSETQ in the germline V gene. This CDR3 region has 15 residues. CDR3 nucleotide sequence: TGTGCCAGCAGCTTAGGGGGACAAAACACCGGGGAGCTGTTTTTT. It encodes CASSLGGQNTGELFF.

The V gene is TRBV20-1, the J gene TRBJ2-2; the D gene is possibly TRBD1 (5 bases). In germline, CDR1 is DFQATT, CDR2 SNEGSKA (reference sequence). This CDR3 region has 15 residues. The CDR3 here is CSSRQSLSNTGELFF. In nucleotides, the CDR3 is TGCAGCTCCCGACAGTCCCTCTCGAACACCGGGGAGCTGTTTTTT.

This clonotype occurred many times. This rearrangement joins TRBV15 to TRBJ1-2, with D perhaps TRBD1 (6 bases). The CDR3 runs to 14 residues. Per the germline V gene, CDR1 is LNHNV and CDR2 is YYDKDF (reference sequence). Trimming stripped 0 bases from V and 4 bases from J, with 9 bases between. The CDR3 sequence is CATSRDQQGYGYTF. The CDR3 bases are TGTGCCACCAGCAGAGATCAACAGGGCTATGGCTACACCTTC.

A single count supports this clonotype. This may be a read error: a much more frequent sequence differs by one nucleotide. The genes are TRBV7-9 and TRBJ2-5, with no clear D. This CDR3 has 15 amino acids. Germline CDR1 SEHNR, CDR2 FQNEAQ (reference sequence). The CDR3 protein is CACSLTWAGQETQYF. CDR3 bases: TGTGCCTGCAGCTTAACTTGGGCAGGCCAAGAGACCCAGTACTTC.

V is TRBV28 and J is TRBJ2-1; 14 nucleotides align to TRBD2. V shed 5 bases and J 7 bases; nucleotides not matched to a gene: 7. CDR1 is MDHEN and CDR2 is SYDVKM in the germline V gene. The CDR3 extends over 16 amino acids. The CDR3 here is CASSPPGLAGENEQFF. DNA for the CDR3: TGTGCCAGCAGTCCCCCGGGACTAGCGGGAGAAAATGAGCAGTTCTTC.